The entry below describes one T cell receptor (beta chain). Its antigen remains unidentified. Base qualities were left out, and no much larger clone turns up one base away. Library generation was performed with the immunoSEQ multiplex PCR assay. The multiplex PCR relied on a mix of 60 forward primers for TCR Vbeta segments and 13 reverse primers for TCR Jbeta segments. A multiplex PCR assay on genomic DNA amplified the CDR3 region of rearranged TCR beta genes. The Illumina HiSeq System was used to sequence the amplified TCR beta libraries as 87-base-pair reads. In the source study's methods: A later analysis tallied some 79 million unique TCR beta chains across the 660 or so repertoires, and approximately 12 million of those chains were shared by two or more donors. Raw reads were error-corrected and collapsed into unique sequences by a nearest-neighbor algorithm in which closely related sequences were merged to remove PCR and sequencing errors. To assign V, D and J gene segments, CDR3 sequences were aligned to IMGT reference sequences. Each retained sequence needed at least a six-nucleotide match to both a V gene segment and a J gene segment. Rearrangements were classified as productive when the CDR3 lacked stop codons and remained in frame with V and J, and all other rearrangements were classified as non-productive. Following IMGT convention, CDR3 was defined as the stretch from the second conserved V-encoded cysteine up to the conserved J-encoded phenylalanine. Sequences without an unambiguous match to a single V gene segment were excluded from the earlier analysis of about 640 of the donors. An earlier analysis of 587 of the donors classified V segments as functional when productive rearrangements were above 56.7% and as segregating when the standard deviation between donors was above 5%. To diagnose cytomegalovirus status from the catalog of TCR beta chain sequences, a statistical classification framework was built. In a later analysis, TCR nucleotide sequences were compared against IMGT/GENE-DB human TR gene sequences so that V and J genes could be assigned. A later analysis assigned CDR3 sequences and most-parsimonious VDJ recombination scenarios with the TCRdist pipeline. In a later analysis, each TCR beta chain was defined by its CDR3 amino acid sequence together with its V-gene family, and reads lacking a unique V-gene family were excluded. In a later analysis, some 600 highly shared, low-generation-probability nucleotide sequences were removed to address suspected cross-contamination and a sequencing artifact. In a later analysis, a clonal expansion index for each public chain was calculated from normalized within-repertoire ranks of inferred template counts. In a later analysis, generation probabilities were computed with a VDJ recombination model fitted to out-of-frame rearrangements, and the resulting probabilities were checked against IGoR. A later analysis scored TCR-TCR, TCR-HLA and TCR-CMV co-occurrence with hypergeometric tests, applying a repertoire-size bias correction to TCR pairs. A later analysis estimated false discovery rates by permuting HLA or CMV assignments 20 times. In a later analysis, co-occurring TCRs were grouped using DBSCAN, with TCRdist sequence similarity added in when clustering inside HLA-allele-positive subsets. Co-occurrence clustering excluded repertoires with fewer than 30,000 or more than 120,000 public chains, plus five with anomalous nucleotide sharing. TCRdb carries this immuneACCESS record with in-frame sequences only. Its versions omit some clonotypes, under half of them owing to an unresolved V gene in the studies checked, with the rest unexplained. V and J calls and clone size are those listed in that table; D and trimming were worked out from the DNA. Across this sample there are under 150,000 clones, with 55% to 75% seen only once. The biggest ten clones account for roughly 1.5% of the sample.

CDR1 and CDR2, looked up from the germline V gene, are SNHLY and FYNNEI. V loses 1 base, J loses 7 bases, and the germline ends lie 8 bases apart. Its CDR3 holds 14 amino acids, cysteine through phenylalanine. The DNA shown is the 42-base CDR3, in frame from base 1. This record belongs to a study of cytomegalovirus exposure and HLA in healthy donors (dated by TCRdb to 2017 to 2019). Concerning the study at large: In an earlier analysis of 587 of the donors, 250 to 300 Gb of sequence data and roughly 100 million unique TCR beta sequences from 150 million to 200 million T cells were reported. In a later analysis, previously published TCR beta repertoires from 666 donors were re-analyzed and high-resolution HLA genotyping was added so that TCR occurrence patterns could be studied. Both class I and class II loci were covered by HLA typing, at four-digit resolution. The T cell repertoires of 670 or so subjects were profiled by immunosequencing and related to cytomegalovirus serostatus. Four to six DR-DQ haplotypes were handled as single units for association and clustering, since linkage in the cohort was strong. Donor age, sex, ethnicity and CMV serostatus were collected together with the repertoire data. Typing coverage varied by locus: roughly 629-630 donors for A, B, C, DRB1 and DQB1; around 560 for DQA1; more than 600 for DPA1; approximately 450 for DPB1. Approximately 300 gigabases of sequencing data and around 85 million unique TCR sequences made up an early release that covered several hundred HLA-typed donors. Of the 300 to 500 genotyped donors, 65% to 90% were placed in the genetic ancestry cluster associated with self-reported Caucasian donors. Besides the first cohort of roughly 700 subjects, a separate validation cohort made up of 120 different subjects was used. In a later genetic analysis, genome-wide SNP genotypes for about three fifths of the 666 donors were used, and that subset was treated as a discovery cohort. In the later analysis, no new phenotypic data were used to find candidate immune exposures; instead, reliance was placed on TCR beta sequences and their occurrence across donors. Across approximately 400 genotyped donors of the cohort, an average of roughly 250,000 unique TCR beta nucleotide sequences per donor were sequenced, and 15% to 20% of those sequences were non-productive. All discovery cohort repertoires had been generated on a single sequencing platform. To predict cytomegalovirus infection status, the study brought together high-throughput TCR immunosequencing, statistical association of individual TCRs with disease status, and machine learning. An earlier analysis of more than 450 of the donors used high-throughput TCR beta sequencing to judge whether each TCR beta V gene segment behaved as functional or pseudogenic. The study aimed to test whether cataloging public T cell receptors could reveal signatures of past pathogen exposure. What the authors observed across the whole study: A later analysis reported that several top co-occurrence clusters appeared linked to parvovirus B19, influenza, CMV and Epstein-Barr virus. In a later genetic analysis, fewer N-insertions in productive TCRs were reported among donors in an Asian-associated ancestry cluster than the roughly 640-donor mean. A further reported finding was that TCR beta sequences accurately predicted the HLA-A and HLA-B alleles for most subjects in the first cohort. Assigning TCR associations to individual alleles was difficult when HLA alleles, especially DR and DQ, strongly co-occurred. Because counts were too low, under 20 rarely observed V segments, including chromosome 9 orphons, were left out of the earlier analysis of over 550 of the donors. An association between a missense DCLRE1C variant and V-gene and J-gene trimming of TCR beta chains was found in a later genetic analysis and replicated in an independent cohort. Correlated functional status among segregating V segments might be attributable to linkage disequilibrium, but an unknown experimental factor could not be ruled out. Across donors, most TCR sequences were observed very rarely, whereas some public TCRs were present in many individuals. A cluster of highly shared sequence variants was judged likely to represent a technical artifact of the sequencing pipeline. The authors suggested that the approach could potentially be extended to other disease states and immunological phenotypes. In an earlier analysis of about 540 of the donors, most TCR beta V segments were observed in productive rearrangements about 87% or about 30% of the time, broadly matching IMGT annotations. Because HLA typing was unavailable for some donors at each locus, only the typed subset was used in association tests. Cytomegalovirus status was reported to be diagnosed by the classifier with high specificity and sensitivity in both the original and validation cohorts. CMV serostatus was the only immune exposure information available for the cohort. According to a later analysis, TCR association rates differed among HLA loci, with DRB1 alleles showing the most associated TCRs and HLA-C alleles showing the fewest. Sequencing depth was assumed to be roughly uniform across donors in the presence/absence analyses, though that assumption may not hold. A later analysis found that most CMV-associated TCR beta chains appeared HLA-restricted, with HLA associations seemingly driven largely by CMV exposure. This cohort had only TCR beta chains sequenced, and the lack of alpha or paired-chain data limited which features could be detected. In vitro tests confirmed that a few of the cytomegalovirus-associated TCR beta chains recognize cytomegalovirus antigens. Some IMGT-functional V segments, including TRBV6-2 and TRBV6-3, could not be told apart with the 87-base-pair reads, so those segments were excluded. The study listed 164 TCR beta chains as associated with cytomegalovirus. Specific HLA alleles were associated with 15,000 to 20,000 TCR beta sequences at a false discovery rate of 0.05 in a later analysis. In a later analysis, HLA-associated TCR beta chains showed more clonal expansion and lower generation probabilities than non-associated chains that were equally common.

In total, over 600 healthy bone marrow donors made up the cohort. All cohort members were sampled while nominally healthy, although unrecorded immune exposures were likely present. The donor tested CMV seropositive and was one of the 289 seropositive cohort members. A peripheral blood sample was collected from each donor, and TCR beta sequencing was performed on peripheral blood mononuclear cells. The Qiagen DNeasy Blood Extraction Kit was used to extract genomic DNA from the blood cell samples. The chain employs TRBV2 and TRBJ1-6; the D gene is possibly TRBD1, with 5 bases matching. Sequencing used PBMCs. The TCR comes from a man aged 25-40 years in good health and CMV-seropositive. The CDR3 sequence is CASSEEGINSPLHF. DNA sequence: TGTGCCAGCAGTGAAGAGGGGATCAATTCACCCCTCCACTTT.